Below are 21 T cell receptor beta chains sequenced from a single sample in a study of human T cells and chemical hapten exposure. TCRdb ran MiXCR on the RACE reads and lists one entry per CDR3 protein. The sample records 95,000 to 150,000 distinct CDR3 sequences, roughly 13% being singletons. Described time point: pre-sensitization, week 0. As for treatment: therapeutic diphenylcyclopropenone sensitization with weekly scalp DPC. The material sequenced was whole blood, taken in connection with sensitization to the hapten diphenylcyclopropenone (DPC). The receptors come from a woman younger than 35 with alopecia areata. Some clones in this sample may be carry-over from other donors' samples.

This clonotype was found many times. The chain joins TRBV2 to TRBJ1-2, with D possibly TRBD1 on 5 matching bases. The germline V and J ends were trimmed by 6 bases and 2 bases, with 7 bases remaining between them. Germline CDR1 and CDR2: SNHLY and FYNNEI. The CDR3 loop spans 12 amino acids. Written as DNA, the CDR3 is TGTGCCAGCAGACAGGTGAACTATGGCTACACCTTC. This encodes CASRQVNYGYTF.

In this sample, this clonotype turned up a few times. The rearrangement uses TRBV29-1 and TRBJ1-2; 7 nucleotides line up with TRBD1. CDR1 and CDR2 from the germline V gene are SQVTM and ANQGSEA. The V segment lost 6 bases and the J segment 5 bases; nucleotides outside the gene matches: 6. CDR3 length equals 12 residues. CDR3 coding DNA: TGCAGCGTAGAGGACAGGATTTATGGCTACACCTTC. Amino acid sequence: CSVEDRIYGYTF.

This clonotype showed up just a few times. The rearrangement joins TRBV4-2 to TRBJ2-5; no clear D. Germline CDR1 is LGHNA and CDR2 is YNFKEQ. The germline V and J ends were trimmed by 6 bases and 4 bases, with 24 bases remaining between them. This CDR3 has 17 amino acids. CDR3 residues: CASSHEPSQSVAETQYF. The CDR3 DNA is TGTGCCAGCAGTCACGAGCCCTCCCAGTCCGTCGCAGAGACCCAGTACTTC.

This clonotype has more than one count but fewer than ten. V and J are TRBV7-9 and TRBJ2-3, with 7 positions matching TRBD1. The CDR3 covers 12 residues. J lost 5 bases, V lost 5 bases, and 1 base had no gene match. CDR1 is SEHNR, CDR2 FQNEAQ, per germline (reference sequence). The CDR3 is CASSDREDTQYF. The CDR3 DNA reads as TGTGCCAGCAGCGACAGGGAAGATACGCAGTATTTT.

This clonotype appeared a few times. As DNA, the CDR3 is TGCAGCGTTGGGGAGGGGGATACGCAGTATTTT. Protein: CSVGEGDTQYF. V is TRBV29-1 and J is TRBJ2-3; TRBD2 aligns across 7 bases. V lost 4 bases, J lost 6 bases, and 1 base stayed unmatched. Germline loops: CDR1 SQVTM, CDR2 ANQGSEA. This CDR3 has 11 residues.

This chain connects TRBV20-1 to TRBJ1-6, with D possibly being TRBD1 (5 bases). Per the germline V gene, CDR1 is DFQATT and CDR2 is SNEGSKA (reference sequence). The length of the CDR3 is 14 residues. V was pared by 3 bases and J by 3 bases, with 9 bases between. Written as DNA, the CDR3 is TGCAGTGCTAGCCAGGGCAACTATAATTCACCCCTCCACTTT. It encodes CSASQGNYNSPLHF.

The V and J genes are TRBV20-1 and TRBJ2-7; 10 positions agree with TRBD2. The V and J ends lost 4 bases and 0 bases, in that order; junction bases with no gene match: 6. Germline assignment: CDR1 DFQATT and CDR2 SNEGSKA (reference sequence). This CDR3 has 15 amino acids. The CDR3, as DNA: TGCAGTGCTACCGTAGCGGGGGGCGCCTCCTACGAGCAGTACTTC. Translated, it gives CSATVAGGASYEQYF.

This clonotype was counted between two and nine times. The genes are TRBV29-1 and TRBJ1-1; 9 bases line up with TRBD1. The CDR3 covers 13 residues. Germline loops: CDR1 SQVTM, CDR2 ANQGSEA. The CDR3 spells CSFRTGVNTEAFF. For the CDR3, the DNA is TGCAGTTTTCGGACAGGGGTTAACACTGAAGCTTTCTTT. Complete variable domain (other parts from reference TRBV29-1 and TRBJ1-1): SAVISQKPSRDICQRGTSLTIQCQVDSQVTMMFWYRQQPGQSLTLIATANQGSEATYESGFVIDKFPISRPNLTFSTLTVSNMSPEDSSIYLCSFRTGVNTEAFFGQGTRLTVV.

This clonotype has a handful of counts. The chain couples TRBV7-9 to TRBJ1-2; 9 positions match TRBD1. Germline V gives CDR1 SEHNR, CDR2 FQNEAQ (reference sequence). V lost 5 bases and J lost 12; bases outside the gene matches: 7. This CDR3 has 12 residues. CDR3 bases: TGTGCCAGCAGCCATTCGGACAGGGGAGACACCTTC. Its protein product is CASSHSDRGDTF.

This clonotype was observed at least ten times. This chain joins TRBV19 and TRBJ1-5, with D maybe TRBD1 (5 bases). Germline lookup yields CDR1 LNHDA and CDR2 SQIVND (reference sequence). This CDR3 has 13 amino acids. Trimming removed 7 bases from V and 6 bases from J, with 13 bases in between. The CDR3 DNA sequence: TGTGCCAGTACCCTGGGGGGGGGTCAGCCCCAGCATTTT. It encodes CASTLGGGQPQHF.

This clonotype came up a few times. The rearrangement uses TRBV3-1 and TRBJ1-4; perhaps TRBD1 as D (5 bases). Germline V gives CDR1 LGHDT, CDR2 YNNKEL (reference sequence). The CDR3 consists of 17 residues. Trimming removed 0 bases from V and 3 bases from J, with 14 bases in between. The CDR3 coding sequence is TGTGCCAGCAGCCAAGAGGGGCCCCCGACCCCTAATGAAAAACTGTTTTTT. Translating gives CASSQEGPPTPNEKLFF.

This clonotype was detected only a few times. The chain recombines TRBV6-5 with TRBJ1-6; TRBD1 matches 7 bases. The J segment lost 8 bases and the V segment lost 2 bases, leaving 6 bases of the junction unmatched. Germline lookup yields CDR1 MNHEY and CDR2 SVGAGI. The CDR3 runs to 15 residues. CDR3 DNA: TGTGCCAGCAGTTACGGTGACAGGGTGGATTCACCCCTCCACTTT. It yields the protein CASSYGDRVDSPLHF.

This clonotype was detected ten times or more. V gene TRBV18 combines with J gene TRBJ2-1; 7 bases fit TRBD1. Germline CDR1 KGHSH, CDR2 LQKENI. The V and J ends lost 2 bases and 12 bases, in that order; junction bases with no gene match: 7. CDR3 size: 13 residues. The CDR3 protein is CASSPDRVRGQFF. CDR3 bases: TGTGCCAGCTCACCAGACAGGGTGAGGGGGCAGTTCTTC.

The chain couples TRBV7-2 to TRBJ2-3, with D unresolved. Germline V lookup: CDR1 SGHTA, CDR2 FQGNSA. The V end was cut by 5 bases, the J end by 3 bases, with 9 bases between. This CDR3 spans 13 amino acids. The CDR3 sequence is CASSPVKTDTQYF. CDR3 coding DNA: TGTGCCAGCAGCCCCGTCAAGACAGATACGCAGTATTTT.

V and J are TRBV7-2 and TRBJ1-6; D is undetermined. The CDR3 covers 16 residues. CDR1 SGHTA and CDR2 FQGNSA come from the germline V gene. Trimming pared 1 base from V and 7 bases from J, leaving 14 bases between. The CDR3 nucleotides are TGTGCCAGCAGCTTAGGATCTAACTCCGGAAATTCACCCCTCCACTTT. It encodes CASSLGSNSGNSPLHF.

This clonotype came up many times. The rearrangement links TRBV7-9 to TRBJ2-1; a weak D match, TRBD2 (6 bases). The V and J ends lost 5 bases and 4 bases respectively, with 9 bases between them. Per germline, CDR1 SEHNR and CDR2 FQNEAQ (reference sequence). There are 13 residues in the CDR3. The CDR3 is CASSPTSYNEQFF. CDR3 nucleotide sequence: TGTGCCAGCAGCCCGACTAGTTACAATGAGCAGTTCTTC.

The chain employs TRBV29-1 and TRBJ2-2; D may be TRBD1 (6 bases). Germline CDR1 is SQVTM and CDR2 is ANQGSEA. CDR3 size: 16 residues. With 7 bases removed from V and 0 bases from J, the gap between germline ends came to 18 bases. The DNA of the CDR3 is TGCAGCGGGCGGGCCCAGGGGTCCGCGAACACCGGGGAGCTGTTTTTT. Residues: CSGRAQGSANTGELFF.

This chain joins TRBV10-3 and TRBJ2-5; D unclear. This CDR3 spans 14 amino acids. Germline CDR1 reads ENHRY; CDR2 reads SYGVKD. V was cut by 1 base and J by 2 bases, with 8 bases left in between. DNA of the CDR3: TGTGCCATCAGTGAGTTTTCCTGGCAAGAGACCCAGTACTTC. Its protein is CAISEFSWQETQYF.

The rearrangement joins TRBV2 to TRBJ2-3; D uncertain. The V gene lost 7 bases and the J gene lost 3 bases, with 2 bases spanning the gap. Germline CDR1 SNHLY, CDR2 FYNNEI. The CDR3 consists of 10 residues. CDR3 residues: CASMTDTQYF. DNA for the CDR3: TGTGCCAGCATGACAGATACGCAGTATTTT.

The V call is TRBV6-5, the J call TRBJ2-3; unclear D gene. V was pared by 6 bases and J by 2 bases, with 9 bases between. Germline values: CDR1 MNHEY, CDR2 SVGAGI. CDR3 length: 13 residues. CDR3 nucleotides: TGTGCCAGCAGGCCACCCGCCACAGATACGCAGTATTTT. Translation gives CASRPPATDTQYF.

The chain uses TRBV10-2 and TRBJ2-2; D is uncertain. Per the germline V gene, CDR1 is WSHSY and CDR2 is SAAADI. The CDR3 sequence is 13 residues long. Trimming shortened V by 6 bases and J by 4 bases, and 9 bases separated the two germline ends. The CDR3 sequence is CASSGSSTGELFF. The CDR3 nucleotides read TGCGCCAGCAGCGGCAGCAGCACCGGGGAGCTGTTTTTT.